The sequence of this T cell receptor beta chain was determined in a study of somatic mutations in cytotoxic T cells in rheumatoid arthritis. The germline gives CDR1 MRHNA, CDR2 SNTAGT. Trimming removed 4 bases at V and 2 bases at J, with 13 bases between. The CDR3 contains 15 residues. Produced via immunoSEQ multiplex PCR; TCRdb's table is partial and in-frame only. The table records under 20,000 clones, around 80% of them present only once. This TCR came from an adult with rheumatoid arthritis. The sequenced material came from CD8+ T cells sorted from blood. V gene TRBV6-4 combines with J gene TRBJ2-3, with D perhaps being TRBD1 or TRBD2 (5 bases each). CDR3 loop: CASSATTGATDTQYF. DNA of the CDR3: TGTGCCAGCAGTGCCACTACCGGGGCCACAGATACGCAGTATTTT.